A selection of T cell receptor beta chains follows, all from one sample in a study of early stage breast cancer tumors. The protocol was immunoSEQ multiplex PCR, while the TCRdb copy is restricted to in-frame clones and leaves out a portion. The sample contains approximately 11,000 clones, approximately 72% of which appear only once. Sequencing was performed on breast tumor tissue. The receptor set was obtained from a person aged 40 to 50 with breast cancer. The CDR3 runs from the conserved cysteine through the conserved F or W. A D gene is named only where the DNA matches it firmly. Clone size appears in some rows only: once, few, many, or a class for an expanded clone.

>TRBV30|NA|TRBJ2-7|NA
TGTGCCTGGAGTCAAGACACAGGGCTAGAGCAGTACTTC
CAWSQDTGLEQYF
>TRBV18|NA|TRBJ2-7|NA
TGTGCCAGCTCACCACTCGGGGATTTCTACGAGCAGTACTTC
CASSPLGDFYEQYF
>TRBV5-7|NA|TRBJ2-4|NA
TGTGCCAGCAGCTTGGGACAGCCAAGGGGGGACATTCAGTACTTC
CASSLGQPRGDIQYF
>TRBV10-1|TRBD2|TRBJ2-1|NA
TGCGCCAGCAGCTCCTCGACTAGCGGTAACAATGAGCAGTTCTTC
CASSSSTSGNNEQFF
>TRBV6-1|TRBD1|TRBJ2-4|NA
TGTGCCAGCAGTGTTGTTACAGGGGGAAGTAGTCGATCCTTAAAAAACATTCAGTACTTC
CASSVVTGGSSRSLKNIQYF
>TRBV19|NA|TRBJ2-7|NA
TGTGCCAGGACCACTAGTAGTGGCGAGCAGTACTTC
CARTTSSGEQYF
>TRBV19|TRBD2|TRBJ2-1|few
TGTGCCAGTAGTATAGATTTTTCTAGCGGCTCCTACAATGAGCAGTTCTTC
CASSIDFSSGSYNEQFF
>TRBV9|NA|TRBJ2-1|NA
TGTGCCAGCAGCGTACTTTGGGGAAATGAGCAGTTCTTC
CASSVLWGNEQFF
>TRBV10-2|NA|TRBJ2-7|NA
TGCGCCAGCCATAATCGGTTTCCCGAGCAGTACTTC
CASHNRFPEQYF
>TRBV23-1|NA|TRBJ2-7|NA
TGCGCCAGCAGTCAAATTCACGGGGGGCGTAGGGAGCAGTACTTC
CASSQIHGGRREQYF